This TCR beta chain emerged from a study of cytomegalovirus exposure and HLA in healthy donors. Study conclusions and caveats: A previous analysis found most TCR beta V segments productive roughly 90% or roughly 30% of the time.

Both 60 Vbeta primers and 13 Jbeta primers went into the PCR. Sequencing used immunoSEQ multiplex PCR; TCRdb keeps in-frame clones, though not all of them. Here the sample spans 140,000 to 150,000 clones, approximately 91% being singletons. In germline, CDR1 is GTSNPN, CDR2 SVGIG (reference sequence). V was shortened by 7 bases and J by 0 bases, with 10 bases between the two germline ends. The CDR3 consists of 12 residues. Comments on this clone: Antigen: not known.

The TCR sequence derives from a middle-aged woman in good health and CMV-seronegative. Sequenced input: PBMCs. The chain recombines TRBV30 with TRBJ2-7, with D perhaps matching TRBD1 (6 bases). The CDR3 is CALTGFSYEQYF. DNA of the CDR3: TGTGCCTTGACAGGTTTCTCCTACGAGCAGTACTTC.